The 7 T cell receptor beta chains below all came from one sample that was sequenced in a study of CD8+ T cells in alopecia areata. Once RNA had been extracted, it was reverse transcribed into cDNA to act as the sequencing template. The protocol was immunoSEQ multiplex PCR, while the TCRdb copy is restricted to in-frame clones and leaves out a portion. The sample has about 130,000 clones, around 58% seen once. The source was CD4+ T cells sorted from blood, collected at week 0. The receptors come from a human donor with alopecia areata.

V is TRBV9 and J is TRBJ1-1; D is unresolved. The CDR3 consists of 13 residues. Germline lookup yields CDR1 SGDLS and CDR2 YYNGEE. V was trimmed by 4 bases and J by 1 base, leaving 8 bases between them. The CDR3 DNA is TGTGCCAGCAGCCCCCCTTCGAACACTGAAGCTTTCTTT. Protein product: CASSPPSNTEAFF.

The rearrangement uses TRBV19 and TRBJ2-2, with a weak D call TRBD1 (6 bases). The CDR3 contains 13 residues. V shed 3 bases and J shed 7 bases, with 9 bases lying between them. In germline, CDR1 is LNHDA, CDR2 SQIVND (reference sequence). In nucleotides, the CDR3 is TGTGCCAGTAGTATTCAGGGGATCGGGGAGCTGTTTTTT. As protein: CASSIQGIGELFF. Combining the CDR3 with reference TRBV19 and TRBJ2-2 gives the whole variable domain DGGITQSPKYLFRKEGQNVTLSCEQNLNHDAMYWYRQDPGQGLRLIYYSQIVNDFQKGDIAEGYSVSREKKESFPLTVTSAQKNPTAFYLCASSIQGIGELFFGEGSRLTVL.

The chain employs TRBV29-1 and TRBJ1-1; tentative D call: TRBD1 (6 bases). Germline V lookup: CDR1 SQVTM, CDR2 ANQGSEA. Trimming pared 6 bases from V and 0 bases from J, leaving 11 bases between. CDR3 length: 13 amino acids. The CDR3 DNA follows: TGCAGCGTAGTTACAGGGCTGAACACTGAAGCTTTCTTT. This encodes CSVVTGLNTEAFF.

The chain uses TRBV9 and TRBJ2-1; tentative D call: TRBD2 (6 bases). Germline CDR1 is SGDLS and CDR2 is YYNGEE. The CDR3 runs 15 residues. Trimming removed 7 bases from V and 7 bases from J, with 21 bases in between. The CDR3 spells CASSPLGGVGNEQFF. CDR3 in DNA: TGTGCCAGCTCACCTCTCGGCGGGGTAGGGAATGAGCAGTTCTTC.

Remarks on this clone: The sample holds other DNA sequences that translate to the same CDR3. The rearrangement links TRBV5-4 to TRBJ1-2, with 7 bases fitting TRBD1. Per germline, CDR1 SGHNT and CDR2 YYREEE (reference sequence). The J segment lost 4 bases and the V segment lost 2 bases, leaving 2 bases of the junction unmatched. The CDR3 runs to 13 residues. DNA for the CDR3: TGTGCCAGCAGCTTAGAGGGGGCCTATGGCTACACCTTC. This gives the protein CASSLEGAYGYTF. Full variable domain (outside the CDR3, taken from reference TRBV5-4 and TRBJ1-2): ETGVTQSPTHLIKTRGQQVTLRCSSQSGHNTVSWYQQALGQGPQFIFQYYREEENGRGNFPPRFSGLQFPNYSSELNVNALELDDSALYLCASSLEGAYGYTFGSGTRLTVV.

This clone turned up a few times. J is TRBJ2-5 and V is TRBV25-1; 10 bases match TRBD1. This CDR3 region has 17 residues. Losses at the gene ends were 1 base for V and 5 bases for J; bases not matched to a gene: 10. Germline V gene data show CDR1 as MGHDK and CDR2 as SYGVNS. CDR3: CASSEWSGTGVRETQYF. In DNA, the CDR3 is TGTGCCAGCAGTGAATGGTCGGGGACAGGGGTAAGGGAGACCCAGTACTTC.

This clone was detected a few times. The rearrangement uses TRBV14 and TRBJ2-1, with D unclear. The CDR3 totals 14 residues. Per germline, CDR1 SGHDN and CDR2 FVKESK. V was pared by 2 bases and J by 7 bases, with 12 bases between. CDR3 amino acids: CASSQTSPGNEQFF. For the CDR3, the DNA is TGTGCCAGCAGCCAAACATCCCCCGGGAATGAGCAGTTCTTC.